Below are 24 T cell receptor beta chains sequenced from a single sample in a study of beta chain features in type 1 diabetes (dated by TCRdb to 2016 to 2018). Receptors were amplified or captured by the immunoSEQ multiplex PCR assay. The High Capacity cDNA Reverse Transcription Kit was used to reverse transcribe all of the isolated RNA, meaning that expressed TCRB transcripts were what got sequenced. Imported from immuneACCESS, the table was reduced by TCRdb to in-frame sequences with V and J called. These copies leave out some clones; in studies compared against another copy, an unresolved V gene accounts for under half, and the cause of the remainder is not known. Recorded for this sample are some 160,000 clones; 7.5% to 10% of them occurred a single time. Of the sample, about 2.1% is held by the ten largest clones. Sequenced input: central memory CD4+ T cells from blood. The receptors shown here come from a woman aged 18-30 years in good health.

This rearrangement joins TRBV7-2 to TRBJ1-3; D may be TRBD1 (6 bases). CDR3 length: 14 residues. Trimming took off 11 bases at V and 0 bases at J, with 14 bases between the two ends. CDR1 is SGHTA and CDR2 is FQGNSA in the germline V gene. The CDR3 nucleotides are TGTGCCTCCCGGAGACAGGTCTCTGGAAACACCATATATTTT. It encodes CASRRQVSGNTIYF.

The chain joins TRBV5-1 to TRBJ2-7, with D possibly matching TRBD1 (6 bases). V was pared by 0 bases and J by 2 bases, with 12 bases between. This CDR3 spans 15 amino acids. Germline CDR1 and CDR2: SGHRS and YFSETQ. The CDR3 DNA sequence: TGCGCCAGCAGCTTGGATCCAGGGGCTCCCTACGAGCAGTACTTC. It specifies CASSLDPGAPYEQYF.

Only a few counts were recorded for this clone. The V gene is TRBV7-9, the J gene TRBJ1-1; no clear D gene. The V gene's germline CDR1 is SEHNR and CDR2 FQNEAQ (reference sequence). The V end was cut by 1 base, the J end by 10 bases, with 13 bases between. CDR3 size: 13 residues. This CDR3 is CASSLVARRAAFF. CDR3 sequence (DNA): TGTGCCAGCAGCTTAGTGGCTCGGAGGGCAGCTTTCTTT.

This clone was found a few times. The CDR3 nucleotides read TGTGCCAGCAGCAGAATGGGGCAGCTAAACACTGAAGCTTTCTTT. Protein product: CASSRMGQLNTEAFF. The genes are TRBV21-1 and TRBJ1-1; the D segment call TRBD1 is taken from the table without a DNA check. TRBV21-1 is an annotated pseudogene. The CDR3 loop spans 15 amino acids.

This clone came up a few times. CDR3 sequence: CATRVGGGAGTDTQYF. CDR3 DNA: TGTGCCACCAGAGTTGGTGGCGGGGCGGGCACAGATACGCAGTATTTT. The rearrangement links TRBV15 to TRBJ2-3; the D gene is possibly TRBD2 (6 bases). The CDR3 extends over 16 amino acids. V lost 6 bases and J 1 base, leaving 17 bases between the germline ends. Germline V lookup: CDR1 LNHNV, CDR2 YYDKDF (reference sequence).

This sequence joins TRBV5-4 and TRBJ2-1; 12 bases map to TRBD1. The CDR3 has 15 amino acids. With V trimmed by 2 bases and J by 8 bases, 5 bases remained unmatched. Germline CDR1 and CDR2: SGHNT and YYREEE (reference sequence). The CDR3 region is CASSFPGQGAHEQFF. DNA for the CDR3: TGTGCCAGCAGCTTTCCGGGACAGGGGGCGCATGAGCAGTTCTTC.

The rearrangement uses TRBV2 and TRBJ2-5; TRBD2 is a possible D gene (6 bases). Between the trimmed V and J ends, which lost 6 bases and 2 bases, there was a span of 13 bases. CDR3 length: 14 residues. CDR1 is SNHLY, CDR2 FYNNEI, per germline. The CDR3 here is CASRGPGRQETQYF. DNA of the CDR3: TGTGCCAGCAGGGGGCCAGGGAGGCAAGAGACCCAGTACTTC.

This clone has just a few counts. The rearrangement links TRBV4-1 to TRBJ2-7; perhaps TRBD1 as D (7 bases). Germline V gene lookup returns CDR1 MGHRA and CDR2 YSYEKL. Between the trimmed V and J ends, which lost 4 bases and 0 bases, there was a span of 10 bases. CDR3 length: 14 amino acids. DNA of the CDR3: TGCGCCAGCAGCCGGGGGGACAGCTCCTACGAGCAGTACTTC. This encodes CASSRGDSSYEQYF.

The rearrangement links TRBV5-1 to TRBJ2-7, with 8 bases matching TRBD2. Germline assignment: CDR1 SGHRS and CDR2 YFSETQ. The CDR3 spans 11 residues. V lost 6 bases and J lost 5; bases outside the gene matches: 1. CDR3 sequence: CASTAGDEQYF. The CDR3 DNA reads TGCGCCAGCACAGCGGGAGACGAGCAGTACTTC.

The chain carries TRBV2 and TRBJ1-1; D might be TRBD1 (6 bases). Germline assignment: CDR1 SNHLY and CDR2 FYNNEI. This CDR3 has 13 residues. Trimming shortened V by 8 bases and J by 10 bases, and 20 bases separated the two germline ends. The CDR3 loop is CASSTETGIPAFF. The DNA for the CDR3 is TGTGCCAGCTCGACGGAAACAGGGATTCCAGCTTTCTTT.

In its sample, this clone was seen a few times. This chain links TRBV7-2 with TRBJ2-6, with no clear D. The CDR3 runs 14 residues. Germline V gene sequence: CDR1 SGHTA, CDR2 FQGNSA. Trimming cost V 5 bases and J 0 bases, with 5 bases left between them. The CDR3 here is CASSQNSGANVLTF. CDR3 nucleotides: TGTGCCAGCAGCCAAAACTCTGGGGCCAACGTCCTGACTTTC.

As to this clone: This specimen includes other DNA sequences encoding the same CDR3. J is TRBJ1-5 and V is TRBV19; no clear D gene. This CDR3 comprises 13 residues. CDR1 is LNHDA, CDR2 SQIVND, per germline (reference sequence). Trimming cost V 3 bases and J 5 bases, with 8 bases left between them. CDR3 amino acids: CASSIGLDQPQHF. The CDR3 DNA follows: TGTGCCAGTAGTATTGGGCTGGATCAGCCCCAGCATTTT.

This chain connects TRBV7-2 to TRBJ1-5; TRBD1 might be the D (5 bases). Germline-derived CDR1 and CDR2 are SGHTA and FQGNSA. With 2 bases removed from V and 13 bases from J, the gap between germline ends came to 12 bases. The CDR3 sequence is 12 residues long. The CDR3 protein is CASSLYQGPQHF. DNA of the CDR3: TGTGCCAGCAGCTTATATCAGGGTCCTCAGCATTTT. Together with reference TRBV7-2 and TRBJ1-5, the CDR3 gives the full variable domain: GAGVSQSPSNKVTEKGKDVELRCDPISGHTALYWYRQSLGQGLEFLIYFQGNSAPDKSGLPSDRFSAERTGGSVSTLTIQRTQQEDSAVYLCASSLYQGPQHFGDGTRLSIL.

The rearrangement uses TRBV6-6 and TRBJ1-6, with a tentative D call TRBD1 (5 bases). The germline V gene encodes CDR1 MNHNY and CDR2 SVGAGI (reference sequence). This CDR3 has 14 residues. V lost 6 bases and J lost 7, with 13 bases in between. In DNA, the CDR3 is TGTGCCAGCAGCCTCGGACAAGGGAATTCACCCCTCCACTTT. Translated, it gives CASSLGQGNSPLHF.

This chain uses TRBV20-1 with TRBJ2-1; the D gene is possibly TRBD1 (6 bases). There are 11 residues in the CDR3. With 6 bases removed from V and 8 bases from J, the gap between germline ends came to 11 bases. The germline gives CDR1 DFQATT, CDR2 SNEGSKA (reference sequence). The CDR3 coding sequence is TGCAGTGCGGAGAAGGGGGATGAGCAGTTCTTC. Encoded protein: CSAEKGDEQFF.

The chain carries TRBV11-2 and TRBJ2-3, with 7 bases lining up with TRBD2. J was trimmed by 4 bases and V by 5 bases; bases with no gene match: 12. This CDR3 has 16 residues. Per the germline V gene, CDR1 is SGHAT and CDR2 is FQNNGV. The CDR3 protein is CASSHGVGGSADTQYF. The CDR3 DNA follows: TGTGCCAGCAGCCACGGAGTGGGCGGGAGTGCAGATACGCAGTATTTT.

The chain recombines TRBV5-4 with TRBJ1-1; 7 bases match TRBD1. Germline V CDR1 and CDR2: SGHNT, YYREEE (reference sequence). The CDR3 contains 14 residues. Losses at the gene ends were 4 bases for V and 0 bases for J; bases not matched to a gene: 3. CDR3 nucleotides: TGTGCCAGCAGCCCAGGGACAGTGAACACTGAAGCTTTCTTT. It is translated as CASSPGTVNTEAFF.

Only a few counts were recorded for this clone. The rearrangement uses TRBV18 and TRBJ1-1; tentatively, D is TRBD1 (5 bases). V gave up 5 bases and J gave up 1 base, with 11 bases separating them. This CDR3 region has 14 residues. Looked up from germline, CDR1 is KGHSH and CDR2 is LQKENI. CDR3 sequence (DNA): TGTGCCAGCTCAGGCGACGGGGGGAACACTGAAGCTTTCTTT. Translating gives CASSGDGGNTEAFF.

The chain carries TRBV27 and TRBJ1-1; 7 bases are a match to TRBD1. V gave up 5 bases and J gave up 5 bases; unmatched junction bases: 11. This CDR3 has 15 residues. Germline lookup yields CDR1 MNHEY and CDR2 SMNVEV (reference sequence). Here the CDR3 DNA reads TGTGCCAGCAGTACCTCAACAGGGGTTGGAACTGAAGCTTTCTTT. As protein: CASSTSTGVGTEAFF.

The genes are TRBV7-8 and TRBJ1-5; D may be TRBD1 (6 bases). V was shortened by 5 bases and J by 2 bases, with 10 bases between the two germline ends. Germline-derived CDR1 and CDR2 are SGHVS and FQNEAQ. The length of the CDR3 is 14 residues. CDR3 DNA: TGTGCCAGCAGCGCCACAGGGCGCAATCAGCCCCAGCATTTT. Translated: CASSATGRNQPQHF.

CDR3 sequence reads: CASSFTAGDQPQHF. CDR3 sequence (DNA): TGTGCCAGCAGCTTTACAGCCGGGGATCAGCCCCAGCATTTT. The genes are TRBV5-5 and TRBJ1-5, with D uncertain. The CDR3 is 14 amino acids. Trimming left V 2 bases short and J 5 bases short, with 11 bases between. The germline gives CDR1 SGHKS, CDR2 YYEKEE (reference sequence).

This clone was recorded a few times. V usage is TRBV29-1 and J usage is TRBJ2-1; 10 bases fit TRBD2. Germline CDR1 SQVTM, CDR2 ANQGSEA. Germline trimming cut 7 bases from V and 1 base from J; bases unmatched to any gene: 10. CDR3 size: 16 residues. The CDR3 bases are TGCAGCGCCCGAGGACTAGCGGCCGGGTCCTACAATGAGCAGTTCTTC. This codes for CSARGLAAGSYNEQFF.

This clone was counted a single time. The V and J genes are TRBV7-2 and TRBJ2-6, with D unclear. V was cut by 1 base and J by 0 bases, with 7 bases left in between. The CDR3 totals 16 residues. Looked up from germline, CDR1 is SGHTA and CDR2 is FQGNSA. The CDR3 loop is CASSLGGSSGANVLTF. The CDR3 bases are TGTGCCAGCAGCTTAGGAGGTTCCTCTGGGGCCAACGTCCTGACTTTC.

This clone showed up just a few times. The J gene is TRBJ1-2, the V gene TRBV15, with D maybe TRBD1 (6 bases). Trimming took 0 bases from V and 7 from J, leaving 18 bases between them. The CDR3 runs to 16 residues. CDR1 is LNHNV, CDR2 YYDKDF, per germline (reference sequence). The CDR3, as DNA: TGTGCCACCAGCAGAGATGTCGGCAGGGGAGAATTTGGCTACACCTTC. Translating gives CATSRDVGRGEFGYTF.